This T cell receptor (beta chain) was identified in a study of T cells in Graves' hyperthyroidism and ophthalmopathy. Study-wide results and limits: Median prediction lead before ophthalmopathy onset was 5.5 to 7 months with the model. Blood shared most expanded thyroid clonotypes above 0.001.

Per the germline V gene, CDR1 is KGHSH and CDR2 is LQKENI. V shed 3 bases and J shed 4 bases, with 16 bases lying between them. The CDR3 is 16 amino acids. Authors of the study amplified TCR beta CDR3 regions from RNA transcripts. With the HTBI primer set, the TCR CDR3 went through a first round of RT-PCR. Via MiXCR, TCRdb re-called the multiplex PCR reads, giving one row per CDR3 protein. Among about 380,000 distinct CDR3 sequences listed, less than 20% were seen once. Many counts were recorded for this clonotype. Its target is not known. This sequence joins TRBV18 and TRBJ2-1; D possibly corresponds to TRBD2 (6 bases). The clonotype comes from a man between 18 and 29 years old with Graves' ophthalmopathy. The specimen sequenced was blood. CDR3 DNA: TGTGCCAGCTCACCCATAGCGGTGCGCGGGTACAATGAGCAGTTCTTC. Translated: CASSPIAVRGYNEQFF.